This T cell receptor (beta chain) was captured by sequencing in a study of cytomegalovirus exposure and HLA in healthy donors. Comments on this clone: Its antigen is unknown.

Those who donated were healthy bone marrow donors. Researchers ran the PCR with 60 Vbeta and 13 Jbeta primers. Data came from immunoSEQ multiplex PCR; TCRdb stores just in-frame clones and leaves some out. This table holds 150,000 to 200,000 clones, around 80% found once. The CDR3 contains 14 residues. CDR1 and CDR2 (germline): MNHNY, SVGAGI (reference sequence). Trimming removed 6 bases from V and 0 bases from J, with 12 bases in between. Points from the study as a whole: Around 160 TCR beta chains were listed as cytomegalovirus-associated.

The sequencing sample was made of PBMCs. The clonotype was recovered from a girl under 18 in good health and CMV-seropositive. The gene calls are TRBV6-6 and TRBJ2-7; tentative D call: TRBD1 (6 bases). CDR3 sequence reads: CASSSTGSSYEQYF. The DNA for the CDR3 is TGTGCCAGCAGCTCCACAGGGTCCTCCTACGAGCAGTACTTC.